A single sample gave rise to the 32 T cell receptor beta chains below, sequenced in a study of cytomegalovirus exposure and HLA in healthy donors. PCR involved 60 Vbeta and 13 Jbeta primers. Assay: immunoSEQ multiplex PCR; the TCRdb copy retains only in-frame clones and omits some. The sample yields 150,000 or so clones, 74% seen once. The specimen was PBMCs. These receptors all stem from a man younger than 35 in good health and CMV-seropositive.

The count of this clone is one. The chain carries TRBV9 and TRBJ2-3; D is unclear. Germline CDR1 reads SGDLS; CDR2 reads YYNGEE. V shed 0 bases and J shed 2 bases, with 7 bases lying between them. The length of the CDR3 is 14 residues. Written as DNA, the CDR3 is TGTGCCAGCAGCGTAGGTCTAACCACAGATACGCAGTATTTT. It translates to CASSVGLTTDTQYF.

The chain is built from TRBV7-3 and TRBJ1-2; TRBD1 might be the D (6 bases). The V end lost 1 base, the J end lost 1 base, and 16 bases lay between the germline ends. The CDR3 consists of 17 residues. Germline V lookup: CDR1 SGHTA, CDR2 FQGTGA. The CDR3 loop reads CASSLRGGRNLNYGYTF. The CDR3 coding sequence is TGTGCCAGCAGCTTAAGGGGGGGCAGAAACCTTAACTATGGCTACACCTTC.

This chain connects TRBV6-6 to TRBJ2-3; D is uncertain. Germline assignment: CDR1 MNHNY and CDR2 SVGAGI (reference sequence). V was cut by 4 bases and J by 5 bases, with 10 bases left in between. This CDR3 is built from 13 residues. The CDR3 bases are TGTGCCAGCAGTTCCTATAGTTTAGATACGCAGTATTTT. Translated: CASSSYSLDTQYF.

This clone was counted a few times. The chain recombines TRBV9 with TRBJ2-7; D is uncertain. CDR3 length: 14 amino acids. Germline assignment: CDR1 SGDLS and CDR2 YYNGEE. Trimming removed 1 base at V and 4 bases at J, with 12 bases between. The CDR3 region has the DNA TGTGCCAGCAGCGTATCCGGGTCTTTTTACGAGCAGTACTTC. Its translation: CASSVSGSFYEQYF.

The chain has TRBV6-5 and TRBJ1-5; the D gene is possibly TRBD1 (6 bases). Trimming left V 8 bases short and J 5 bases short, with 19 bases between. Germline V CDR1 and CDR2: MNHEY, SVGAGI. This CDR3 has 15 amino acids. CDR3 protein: CASLSGGAGDQPQHF. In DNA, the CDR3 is TGTGCCAGCCTTTCGGGGGGGGCTGGGGATCAGCCCCAGCATTTT.

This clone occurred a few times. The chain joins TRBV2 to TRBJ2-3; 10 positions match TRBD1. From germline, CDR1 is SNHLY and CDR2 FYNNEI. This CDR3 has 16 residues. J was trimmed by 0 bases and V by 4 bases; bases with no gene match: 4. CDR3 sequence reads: CASSGGQGFSTDTQYF. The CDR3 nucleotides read TGTGCCAGCAGTGGGGGACAGGGGTTTAGCACAGATACGCAGTATTTT.

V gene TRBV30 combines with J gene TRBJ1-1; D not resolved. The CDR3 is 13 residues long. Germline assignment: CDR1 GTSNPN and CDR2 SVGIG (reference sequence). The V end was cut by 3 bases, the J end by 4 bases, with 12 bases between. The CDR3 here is CAWRTGGSTEAFF. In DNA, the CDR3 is TGTGCCTGGAGGACGGGAGGGAGCACTGAAGCTTTCTTT.

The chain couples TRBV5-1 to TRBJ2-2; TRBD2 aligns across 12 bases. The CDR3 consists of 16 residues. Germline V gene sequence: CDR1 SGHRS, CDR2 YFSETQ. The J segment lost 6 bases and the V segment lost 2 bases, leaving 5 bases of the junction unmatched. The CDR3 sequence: CASSLQPSGGAGELFF. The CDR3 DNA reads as TGCGCCAGCAGCTTACAACCTAGCGGGGGGGCCGGGGAGCTGTTTTTT.

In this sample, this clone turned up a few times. CDR3 loop: CASSLRPYEQYF. DNA for the CDR3: TGTGCCAGCAGCCTCCGTCCCTACGAGCAGTACTTC. The chain combines TRBV5-6 with TRBJ2-7; D ambiguous. Germline CDR1 SGHDT, CDR2 YYEEEE. V gave up 4 bases and J gave up 2 bases, with 7 bases separating them. The CDR3 extends over 12 amino acids.

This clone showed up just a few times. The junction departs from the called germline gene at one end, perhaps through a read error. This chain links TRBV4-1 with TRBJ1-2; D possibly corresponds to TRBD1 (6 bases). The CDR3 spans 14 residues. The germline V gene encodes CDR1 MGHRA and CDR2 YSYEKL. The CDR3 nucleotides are TGTGCCAGCAGCCAAACTACAGGGAACTATGGCTACACCTTC. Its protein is CASSQTTGNYGYTF.

The CDR3 spells CASSLVNSWYEQYF. CDR3 bases: TGTGCCAGCAGCTTAGTTAACTCGTGGTACGAGCAGTACTTC. The chain couples TRBV7-8 to TRBJ2-7; D unclear. The CDR3 runs to 14 residues. V lost 1 base and J 4 bases, leaving 11 bases between the germline ends. Per the germline V gene, CDR1 is SGHVS and CDR2 is FQNEAQ.

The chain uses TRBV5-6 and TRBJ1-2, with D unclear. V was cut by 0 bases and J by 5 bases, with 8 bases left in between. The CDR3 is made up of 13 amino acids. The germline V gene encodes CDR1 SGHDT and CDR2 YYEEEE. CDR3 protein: CASSLGELYGYTF. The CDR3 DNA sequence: TGTGCCAGCAGCTTGGGAGAACTATATGGCTACACCTTC.

CDR3 residues: CASSGTSGGVYNEQFF. The DNA of the CDR3 is TGTGCCAGCAGTGGGACTAGCGGGGGGGTCTACAATGAGCAGTTCTTC. This rearrangement joins TRBV2 to TRBJ2-1; 15 nucleotides agree with TRBD2. The germline CDR1 and CDR2 sequences are SNHLY and FYNNEI. Trimming at V came to 4 bases and at J to 3 bases, leaving 1 base not matched to a gene. This CDR3 comprises 16 residues.

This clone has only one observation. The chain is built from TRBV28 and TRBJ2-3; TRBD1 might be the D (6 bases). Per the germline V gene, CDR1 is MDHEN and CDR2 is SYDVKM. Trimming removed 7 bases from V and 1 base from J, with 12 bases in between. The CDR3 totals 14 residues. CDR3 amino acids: CASILGGGTDTQYF. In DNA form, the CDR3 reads TGTGCCAGCATCCTAGGGGGAGGCACAGATACGCAGTATTTT.

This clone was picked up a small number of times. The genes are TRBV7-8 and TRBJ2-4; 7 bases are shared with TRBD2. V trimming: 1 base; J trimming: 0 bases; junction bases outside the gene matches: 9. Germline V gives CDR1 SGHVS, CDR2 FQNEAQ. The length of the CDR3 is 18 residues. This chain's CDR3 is CASSLVGSGVLAKNIQYF. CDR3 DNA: TGTGCCAGCAGCTTAGTGGGGAGCGGGGTATTAGCCAAAAACATTCAGTACTTC.

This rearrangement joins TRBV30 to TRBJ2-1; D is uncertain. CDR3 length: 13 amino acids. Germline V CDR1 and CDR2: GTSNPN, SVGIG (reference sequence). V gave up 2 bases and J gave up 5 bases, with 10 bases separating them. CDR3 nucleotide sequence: TGTGCCTGGAGTCTCGGGTCGGACAATGAGCAGTTCTTC. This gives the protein CAWSLGSDNEQFF.

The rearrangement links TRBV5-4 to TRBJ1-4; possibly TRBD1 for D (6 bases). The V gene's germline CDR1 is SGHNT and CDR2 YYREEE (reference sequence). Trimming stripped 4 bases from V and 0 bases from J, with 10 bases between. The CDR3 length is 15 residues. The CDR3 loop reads CASSPTGATNEKLFF. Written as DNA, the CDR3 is TGTGCCAGCAGCCCGACAGGTGCAACTAATGAAAAACTGTTTTTT.

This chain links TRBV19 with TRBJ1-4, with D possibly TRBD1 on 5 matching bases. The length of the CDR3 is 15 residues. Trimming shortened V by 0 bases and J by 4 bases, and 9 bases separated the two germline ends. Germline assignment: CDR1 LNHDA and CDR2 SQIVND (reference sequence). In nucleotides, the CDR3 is TGTGCCAGTAGTATAGACGACAGCTATAATGAAAAACTGTTTTTT. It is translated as CASSIDDSYNEKLFF.

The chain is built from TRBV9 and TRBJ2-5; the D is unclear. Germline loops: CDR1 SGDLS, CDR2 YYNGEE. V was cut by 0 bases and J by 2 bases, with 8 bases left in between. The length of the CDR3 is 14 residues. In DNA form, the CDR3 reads TGTGCCAGCAGCGTAGGGGCAGTTCAAGAGACCCAGTACTTC. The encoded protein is CASSVGAVQETQYF.

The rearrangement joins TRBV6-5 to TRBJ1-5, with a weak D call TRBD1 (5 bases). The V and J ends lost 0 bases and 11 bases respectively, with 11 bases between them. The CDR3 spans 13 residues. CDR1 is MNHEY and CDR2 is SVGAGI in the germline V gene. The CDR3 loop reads CASSYSRQSAQHF. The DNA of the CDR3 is TGTGCCAGCAGTTACTCTAGACAGTCAGCCCAGCATTTT.

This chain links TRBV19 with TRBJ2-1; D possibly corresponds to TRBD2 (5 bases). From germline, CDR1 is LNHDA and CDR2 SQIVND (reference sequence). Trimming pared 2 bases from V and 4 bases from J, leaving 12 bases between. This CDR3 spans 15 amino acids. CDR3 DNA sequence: TGTGCCAGTAGTATAAGTCCCGAGGGATACAATGAGCAGTTCTTC. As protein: CASSISPEGYNEQFF.

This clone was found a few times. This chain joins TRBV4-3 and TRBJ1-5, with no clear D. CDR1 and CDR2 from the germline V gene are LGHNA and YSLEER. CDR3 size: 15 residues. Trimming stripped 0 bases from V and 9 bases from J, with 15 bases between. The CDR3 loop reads CASSQDRTGGGPQHF. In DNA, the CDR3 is TGCGCCAGCAGCCAAGATCGGACCGGAGGTGGGCCCCAGCATTTT.

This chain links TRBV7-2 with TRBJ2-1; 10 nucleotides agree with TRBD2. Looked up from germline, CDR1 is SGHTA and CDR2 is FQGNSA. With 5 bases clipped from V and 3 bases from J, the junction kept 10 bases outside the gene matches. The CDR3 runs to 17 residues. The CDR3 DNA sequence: TGTGCCAGCAGCCCAGGAATGGGACTAGCGAACTACAATGAGCAGTTCTTC. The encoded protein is CASSPGMGLANYNEQFF.

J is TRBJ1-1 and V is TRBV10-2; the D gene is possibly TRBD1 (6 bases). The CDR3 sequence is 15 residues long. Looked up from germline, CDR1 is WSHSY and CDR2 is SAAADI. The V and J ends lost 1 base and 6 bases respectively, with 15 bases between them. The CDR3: CASSEWTPGAAEAFF. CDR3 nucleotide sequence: TGCGCCAGCAGTGAGTGGACACCAGGGGCAGCTGAAGCTTTCTTT.

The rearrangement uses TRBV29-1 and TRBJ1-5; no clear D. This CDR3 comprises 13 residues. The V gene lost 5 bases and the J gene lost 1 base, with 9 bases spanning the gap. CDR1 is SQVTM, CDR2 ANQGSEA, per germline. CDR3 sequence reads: CSVQLGSNQPQHF. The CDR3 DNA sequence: TGCAGCGTTCAGCTGGGCAGCAATCAGCCCCAGCATTTT.

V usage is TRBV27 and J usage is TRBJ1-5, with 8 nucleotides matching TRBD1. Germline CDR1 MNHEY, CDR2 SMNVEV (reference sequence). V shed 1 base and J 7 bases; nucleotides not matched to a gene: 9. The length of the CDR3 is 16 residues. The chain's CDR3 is CASSLLSQGAGQPQHF. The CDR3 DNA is TGTGCCAGCAGTTTATTATCCCAGGGGGCGGGACAGCCCCAGCATTTT.

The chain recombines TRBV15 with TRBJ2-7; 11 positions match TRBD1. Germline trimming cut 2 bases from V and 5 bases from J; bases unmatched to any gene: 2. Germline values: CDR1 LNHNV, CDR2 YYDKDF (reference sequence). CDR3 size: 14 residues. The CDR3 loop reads CATSRRTGGNEQYF. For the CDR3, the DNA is TGTGCCACCAGCAGAAGGACAGGGGGCAACGAGCAGTACTTC.

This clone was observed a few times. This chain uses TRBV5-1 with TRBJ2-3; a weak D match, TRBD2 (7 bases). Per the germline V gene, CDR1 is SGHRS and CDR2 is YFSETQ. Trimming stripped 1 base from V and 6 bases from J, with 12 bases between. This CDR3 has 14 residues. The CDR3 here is CASSLRGARDTQYF. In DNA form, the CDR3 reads TGCGCCAGCAGCTTGCGGGGGGCGCGTGATACGCAGTATTTT.

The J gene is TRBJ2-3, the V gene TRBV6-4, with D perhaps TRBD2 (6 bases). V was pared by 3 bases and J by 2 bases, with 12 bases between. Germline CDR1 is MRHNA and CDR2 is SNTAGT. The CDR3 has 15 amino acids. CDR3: CASSELGGVTDTQYF. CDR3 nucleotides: TGTGCCAGCAGTGAGCTCGGGGGAGTCACAGATACGCAGTATTTT.

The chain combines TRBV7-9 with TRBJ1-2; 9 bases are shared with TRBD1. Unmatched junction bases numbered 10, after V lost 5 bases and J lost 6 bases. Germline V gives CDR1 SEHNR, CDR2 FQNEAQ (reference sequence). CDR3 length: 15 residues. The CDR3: CASSPQVDRGHGYTF. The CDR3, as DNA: TGTGCCAGCAGCCCCCAAGTGGACAGGGGCCATGGCTACACCTTC. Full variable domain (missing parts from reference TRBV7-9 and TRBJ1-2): DTGVSQNPRHKITKRGQNVTFRCDPISEHNRLYWYRQTLGQGPEFLTYFQNEAQLEKSRLLSDRFSAERPKGSFSTLEIQRTEQGDSAMYLCASSPQVDRGHGYTFGSGTRLTVV.

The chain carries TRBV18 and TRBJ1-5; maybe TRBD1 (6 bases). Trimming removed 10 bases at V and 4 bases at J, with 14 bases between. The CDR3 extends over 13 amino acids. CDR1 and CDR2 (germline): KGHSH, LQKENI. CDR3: CATGLGANQPQHF. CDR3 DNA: TGTGCCACCGGACTGGGGGCAAATCAGCCCCAGCATTTT.

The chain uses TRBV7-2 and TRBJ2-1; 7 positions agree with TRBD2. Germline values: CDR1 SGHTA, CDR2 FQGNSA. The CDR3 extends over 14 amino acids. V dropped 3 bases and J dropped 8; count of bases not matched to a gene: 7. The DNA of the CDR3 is TGTGCCAGCAGCTTCCTAAGCGGGGAGGATGAGCAGTTCTTC. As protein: CASSFLSGEDEQFF.